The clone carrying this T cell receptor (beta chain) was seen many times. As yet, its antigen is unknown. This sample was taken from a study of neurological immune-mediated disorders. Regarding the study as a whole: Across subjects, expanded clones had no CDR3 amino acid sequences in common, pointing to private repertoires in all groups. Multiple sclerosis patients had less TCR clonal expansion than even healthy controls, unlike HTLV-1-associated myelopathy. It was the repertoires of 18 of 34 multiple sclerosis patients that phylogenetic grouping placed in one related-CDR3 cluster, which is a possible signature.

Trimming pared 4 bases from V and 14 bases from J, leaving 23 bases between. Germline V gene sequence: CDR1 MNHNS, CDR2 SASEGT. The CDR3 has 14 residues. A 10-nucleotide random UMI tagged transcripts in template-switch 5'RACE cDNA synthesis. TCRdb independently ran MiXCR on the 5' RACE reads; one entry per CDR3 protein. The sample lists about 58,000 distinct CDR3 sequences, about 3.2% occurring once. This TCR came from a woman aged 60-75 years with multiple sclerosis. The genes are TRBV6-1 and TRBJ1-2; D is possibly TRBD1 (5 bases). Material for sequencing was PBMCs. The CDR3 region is CASSGNRDRGWYTF. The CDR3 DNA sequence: TGTGCCAGCAGTGGCAACCGGGACCGAGGGTGGTATACCTTC.